This T cell receptor beta chain came from a study of shared clonotypes between healthy human individuals. About the research overall: There were three CD4 naive, three CD4 memory, two CD8 naive and one CD8 memory plates per donor.

Some clones are missing from TCRdb's copy, which holds only in-frame ones; the method was immunoSEQ multiplex PCR. The table has roughly 170,000 clones, about 66% seen once. This clone was detected many times. The CDR3 sequence is 13 residues long. The V end lost 3 bases, the J end lost 6 bases, and 12 bases lay between the germline ends. The germline V gene has CDR1 LNHDA and CDR2 SQIVND (reference sequence). Sequencing input: memory CD4+ T cells sorted from blood. Described subset: CD45RA-negative fraction. This sequence was found in a man aged 30 to 39 in good health. The chain is built from TRBV19 and TRBJ2-7; no firm D call. CDR3 amino acids: CASSIGLGGEQYF. The CDR3, as DNA: TGTGCCAGTAGTATTGGCCTAGGTGGCGAGCAGTACTTC.